Below, 10 T cell receptor beta chains from the same sample are listed, as sequenced in a study of somatic mutations in cytotoxic T cells in rheumatoid arthritis. Method: immunoSEQ multiplex PCR; TCRdb's copy keeps in-frame clones and lacks some. The sample yields some 18,000 clones, approximately 80% seen once. What was sequenced was CD8+ T cells sorted from blood. These receptor sequences come from an adult with rheumatoid arthritis.

J is TRBJ1-5 and V is TRBV15; no clear D gene. Deletions cut 4 bases from V and 0 bases from J, with 13 bases between. This CDR3 has 16 residues. CDR1 and CDR2 (germline): LNHNV, YYDKDF (reference sequence). CDR3 in amino acids: CATSIAWESSNQPQHF. The CDR3 DNA reads as TGTGCCACCAGCATTGCGTGGGAGTCTAGCAATCAGCCCCAGCATTTT.

The chain couples TRBV5-1 to TRBJ1-3, with 9 positions matching TRBD1. V shed 3 bases, J shed 5 bases, and the junction held 6 bases outside the gene matches. Germline loops: CDR1 SGHRS, CDR2 YFSETQ. This CDR3 region has 15 residues. CDR3 bases: TGCGCCAGCAGCTGGACAGGGGCCGAGCGAAACACCATATATTTT. Translated, it gives CASSWTGAERNTIYF.

The J gene is TRBJ1-1, the V gene TRBV19; 7 nucleotides line up with TRBD1. The CDR3 contains 15 residues. J was trimmed by 6 bases and V by 6 bases; bases with no gene match: 13. Germline lookup yields CDR1 LNHDA and CDR2 SQIVND (reference sequence). CDR3 loop: CASSLTPGGSSEAFF. CDR3 nucleotide sequence: TGTGCCAGTAGCCTCACTCCAGGGGGTAGCTCTGAAGCTTTCTTT.

V usage is TRBV6-1 and J usage is TRBJ2-3; 14 nucleotides match TRBD2. This CDR3 has 16 residues. The V gene's germline CDR1 is MNHNS and CDR2 SASEGT. Germline trimming cut 3 bases from V and 6 bases from J; bases unmatched to any gene: 5. The CDR3 sequence: CASSEGTSGSSDTQYF. CDR3 DNA sequence: TGTGCCAGCAGTGAGGGGACTAGCGGGAGTTCGGATACGCAGTATTTT.

This clone was seen just once. The chain is built from TRBV9 and TRBJ2-3; 7 bases fit TRBD2. The CDR3 runs 14 residues. The V gene end was trimmed by 8 bases and the J gene end by 7 bases; junction bases not matched to a gene: 13. Germline V gene data show CDR1 as SGDLS and CDR2 as YYNGEE. This chain's CDR3 is CASSPGGGQHTQYF. CDR3 in DNA: TGTGCCAGTTCGCCGGGCGGGGGTCAGCATACGCAGTATTTT.

CDR3: CASSEAVAAGGADTQYF. The CDR3 DNA sequence: TGTGCCAGCAGTGAAGCGGTTGCGGCGGGGGGTGCAGATACGCAGTATTTT. The chain has TRBV6-1 and TRBJ2-3, with 8 bases that match TRBD2. V shed 0 bases, J shed 4 bases, and the junction held 9 bases outside the gene matches. The CDR3 has 17 amino acids. Germline CDR1 is MNHNS and CDR2 is SASEGT.

The V and J genes are TRBV6-1 and TRBJ2-7; the D gene is possibly TRBD2 (6 bases). CDR1 is MNHNS, CDR2 SASEGT, per germline. This CDR3 contains 15 residues. V dropped 8 bases and J dropped 3 bases, with 20 bases sitting between them. In DNA form, the CDR3 reads TGTGCCAGCGGAGGAGGAGGGAGATTGGACTACGAGCAGTACTTC. It is translated as CASGGGGRLDYEQYF.

The chain links TRBV13 to TRBJ1-1, with TRBD1 identical over 8 bases. V lost 7 bases and J lost 5; bases outside the gene matches: 15. Germline V CDR1 and CDR2: PRHDT, FYEKMQ (reference sequence). The CDR3 covers 16 residues. In DNA form, the CDR3 reads TGTGCCAGCACCGGGGGTGGCAGGGGGCTGGGAACTGAAGCTTTCTTT. It codes for CASTGGGRGLGTEAFF.

This chain connects TRBV4-3 to TRBJ2-4, with D maybe TRBD1 (6 bases). There are 15 residues in the CDR3. Trimming pared 0 bases from V and 2 bases from J, leaving 8 bases between. Germline values: CDR1 LGHNA, CDR2 YSLEER. The chain's CDR3 is CASSQEQGSKNIQYF. CDR3 coding DNA: TGCGCCAGCAGCCAAGAACAGGGATCCAAAAACATTCAGTACTTC.

Regarding this clone: In the same sample, other DNA sequences code for this CDR3. The chain recombines TRBV5-6 with TRBJ2-1; TRBD1 aligns across 9 bases. The CDR3 is 15 amino acids. Looked up from germline, CDR1 is SGHDT and CDR2 is YYEEEE. V lost 0 bases and J lost 4; bases outside the gene matches: 2. The CDR3 coding sequence is TGTGCCAGCAGCTTGGGGGACAGGGCTTACAATGAGCAGTTCTTC. It encodes CASSLGDRAYNEQFF.